This TCR beta chain was obtained from a study of blood T cell repertoires in COVID-19 (dated by TCRdb to 2019 to 2021). Describing the broader study: Collaborator samples came from the United States, Italy and Spain and covered acute and convalescent phases of COVID-19. Subjects who had been exposed to COVID-19, were actively infected with it, or had recovered from it provided the deeply sampled blood TCRbeta repertoires that made up the dataset. Samples were obtained from the ongoing ImmuneRACE study (first 160 participants) and from 1,000 to 1,500 subjects provided by 6 global collaborators. The repertoires were released in a freely available public database meant as a resource for research on the immune response to SARS-CoV-2. Where HLA class I and class II types were available, the types were taken from metadata supplied by the sample provider, not from assay-based typing. Nearly every sample came with metadata listing a de-identified subject ID, COVID-19 status, age in years and sex. The prospective study material was composed of cDNA or gDNA derived from T cells, B-cell-depleted T cells, or PBMCs. Study-wide conclusions, independent of this receptor: How much clinical and demographic metadata was included differed by source and by participant, and the metadata was provided uncurated.

Enrolling through a virtual design, the prospective study's participants ranged in age from about 18 to 89 years and lived across 24 United States geographic areas. Cohort assignment in the prospective study relied on participant-reported clinical history from a screening survey and a study questionnaire. Recovered participants in ImmuneRACE Cohort 3 were defined by two consecutive negative NP/OP PCR tests, clearance by a healthcare professional, or resolution of symptoms. Mobile phlebotomists in the prospective study collected whole blood, serum and a nasopharyngeal or oropharyngeal swab from every participant. Additional blood draws and questionnaires over an approximately 2-month period could optionally be provided by prospective study participants. Before DNA extraction, prospective study blood samples were shipped either frozen or at room temperature. As for this clone: Its antigen specificity is not known. Base qualities are missing; no much larger clone stands one base away.

From the cysteine up to the phenylalanine, the CDR3 has a length of 13 residues. Just the 39-base CDR3 DNA is kept, in frame starting at base 1. V and J are trimmed by 8 bases and 7 bases, and the gene matches miss 5 bases of the junction. TCRbeta CDR3 regions were amplified from genomic DNA by means of the immunoSEQ Assay, a bias-controlled multiplex PCR. The authors' analysis ran thus. Within the assay, amplification of reference gene primers was used to estimate how many nucleated cells each sample contained. Sequence reads were collapsed and filtered to measure the absolute abundance of every unique TCRbeta CDR3 rearrangement. For each sample, productive Simpson clonality was calculated by taking the square root of Simpson's diversity index across productive rearrangements. As stored in TCRdb, this immuneACCESS dataset retains in-frame rearrangements with V and J assigned. A fraction of the clones does not appear; measured against another copy, unresolved V genes explain less than half of the discrepancy, and the remainder lacks a known reason. The V and J calls and clone size were taken over from that table, and D and trimming were inferred from the DNA. Within this sample are 280,000 or so clones, with around nine tenths of them counted one time only. The ten largest clones take up roughly 6.2% of the sample.

This TCR came from a woman aged 40 to 50 who had recovered from COVID-19. Material for sequencing was PBMCs or T cells enriched from blood (not recorded which). Recombination joined TRBV12-3 or TRBV12-4 with TRBJ2-1; TRBD2 lines up with 10 middle nucleotides. The DNA sequence reads TGTGCCAGCGTGGGACTAGCGTGGAATGAGCAGTTCTTC. Translation gives CASVGLAWNEQFF.